Following are 15 T cell receptor beta chains from one sample sequenced in a study of human T cells and chemical hapten exposure. The time point was: patch test 1, 2 weeks after DPC sensitization. Noted treatment: therapeutic diphenylcyclopropenone sensitization with weekly scalp DPC. Whole blood that had not been fractionated was the source of extracted total RNA. TCRdb passed the RACE reads through MiXCR, listing each CDR3 protein once. The repertoire holds roughly 48,000 distinct CDR3 sequences, with 11% as singletons. The sample in question was whole blood, obtained in connection with sensitization to the hapten diphenylcyclopropenone (DPC). These receptors were obtained from a woman in her thirties or forties with alopecia areata. Some clones in this sample may be carry-over from other donors' samples.

In this sample, this clonotype turned up many times. CDR3 residues: CASSQEPGSEAFF. DNA for the CDR3: TGCGCCAGCAGCCAAGAGCCAGGTTCCGAAGCTTTCTTT. V is TRBV4-3 and J is TRBJ1-1; D is unresolved. Trimming removed 0 bases from V and 8 bases from J, with 10 bases in between. This CDR3 contains 13 residues. Germline-derived CDR1 and CDR2 are LGHNA and YSLEER.

The chain carries TRBV19 and TRBJ2-3, with D unclear. Germline values: CDR1 LNHDA, CDR2 SQIVND (reference sequence). The CDR3 totals 12 residues. Trimming took off 5 bases at V and 7 bases at J, with 10 bases between the two ends. The CDR3 DNA sequence: TGTGCCAGTAGTGCGACAAAGTATACGCAGTATTTT. Encoded protein: CASSATKYTQYF.

This clonotype was seen a handful of times. The rearrangement joins TRBV28 to TRBJ2-4; tentatively, D is TRBD1 or TRBD2 (6 bases each). CDR1 is MDHEN, CDR2 SYDVKM, per germline. The CDR3 is 13 amino acids. The V end was cut by 3 bases, the J end by 5 bases, with 8 bases between. This CDR3 reads CASSFRGQNIQYF. Here the CDR3 DNA reads TGTGCCAGCAGTTTCCGGGGGCAAAACATTCAGTACTTC.

This clonotype was observed a handful of times. The chain uses TRBV28 and TRBJ2-1; possible D gene TRBD1, 5 bases. Trimming pared 3 bases from V and 0 bases from J, leaving 9 bases between. Per the germline V gene, CDR1 is MDHEN and CDR2 is SYDVKM. The CDR3 totals 15 residues. The DNA for the CDR3 is TGTGCCAGCAGTTTCGACAGCAGCTCCTACAATGAGCAGTTCTTC. This gives the protein CASSFDSSSYNEQFF.

V is TRBV7-8 and J is TRBJ2-7; 10 nucleotides agree with TRBD2. V was clipped by 0 bases and J by 6 bases; unmatched bases: 8. CDR3 length: 16 amino acids. Germline CDR1 and CDR2: SGHVS and FQNEAQ. The CDR3: CASSLAAGGPISEQYF. The CDR3 DNA reads as TGTGCCAGCAGCTTAGCAGCGGGAGGGCCAATCAGCGAGCAGTACTTC.

This clonotype was seen only a few times. This chain connects TRBV4-3 to TRBJ2-1; TRBD2 is a possible D gene (6 bases). This CDR3 spans 16 amino acids. Germline CDR1 is LGHNA and CDR2 is YSLEER. V lost 1 base, J lost 3 bases, and 13 bases lay in between. The CDR3 protein is CASSQVSGSNYNEQFF. CDR3 in DNA: TGCGCCAGCAGCCAAGTCTCCGGGAGCAACTACAATGAGCAGTTCTTC.

This clonotype was counted at least ten times. CDR3 sequence: CASSLDRLAGGNEQYF. The CDR3 DNA follows: TGTGCCAGCAGCTTGGATAGACTAGCGGGAGGTAACGAGCAGTACTTC. The genes are TRBV5-6 and TRBJ2-7; 13 bases line up with TRBD2. This CDR3 region has 16 residues. Germline lookup yields CDR1 SGHDT and CDR2 YYEEEE. V lost 0 bases, J lost 5 bases, and 5 bases stayed unmatched.

V usage is TRBV27 and J usage is TRBJ2-4, with a weak D call TRBD1 (6 bases). Trimming took off 4 bases at V and 14 bases at J, with 24 bases between the two ends. The CDR3 extends over 15 amino acids. Germline CDR1 MNHEY, CDR2 SMNVEV (reference sequence). The CDR3 spells CASSSPPKDSAYKYF. In DNA, the CDR3 is TGTGCCAGCAGTTCCCCACCTAAGGACAGCGCTTACAAGTACTTC.

The table lists this clonotype with a few counts. The V and J genes are TRBV18 and TRBJ2-6; D is undetermined. Trimming pared 6 bases from V and 4 bases from J, leaving 7 bases between. The germline V gene encodes CDR1 KGHSH and CDR2 LQKENI. The CDR3 spans 13 residues. CDR3 in DNA: TGTGCCAGCTCCCCTGTCGGGGCCAACGTCCTGACTTTC. It is translated as CASSPVGANVLTF.

This clonotype was recorded many times. This sequence joins TRBV7-2 and TRBJ2-7; 9 nucleotides align to TRBD2. The CDR3 extends over 14 amino acids. In germline, CDR1 is SGHTA, CDR2 FQGNSA. J gave up 2 bases and V 6 bases, and 5 bases lay outside the gene matches. The CDR3 DNA follows: TGTGCCAGCAGACCCCAGCGGGAGGCCTACGAGCAGTACTTC. Its translation: CASRPQREAYEQYF.

This clonotype was counted only a few times. The chain has TRBV3-1 and TRBJ2-2, with D maybe TRBD1 (8 bases). This CDR3 is built from 16 residues. Per germline, CDR1 LGHDT and CDR2 YNNKEL (reference sequence). Trimming shortened V by 4 bases and J by 4 bases, and 16 bases separated the two germline ends. The CDR3 is CASSPQNRGGTGELFF. The CDR3 DNA follows: TGTGCCAGCAGCCCCCAGAACAGGGGGGGCACCGGGGAGCTGTTTTTT.

This clonotype was observed many times. V gene TRBV7-2 combines with J gene TRBJ1-2, with D uncertain. Germline CDR1 and CDR2: SGHTA and FQGNSA. The CDR3 runs 13 residues. The germline V and J ends were trimmed by 5 bases and 1 base, with 8 bases remaining between them. The CDR3 loop is CASSLWNNYGYTF. Here the CDR3 DNA reads TGTGCCAGCAGCCTGTGGAATAACTATGGCTACACCTTC.

In its sample, this clonotype was seen many times. The chain uses TRBV4-1 and TRBJ2-7; 12 bases fit TRBD1. Germline V gene sequence: CDR1 MGHRA, CDR2 YSYEKL. The V segment lost 0 bases and the J segment 7 bases; nucleotides outside the gene matches: 7. The CDR3 loop spans 16 amino acids. This CDR3 reads CASSQEGQGALGEQYF. In DNA form, the CDR3 reads TGCGCCAGCAGCCAAGAGGGACAGGGGGCCCTCGGGGAGCAGTACTTC.

The J gene is TRBJ2-5, the V gene TRBV7-2; TRBD1 might be the D (5 bases). CDR1 SGHTA and CDR2 FQGNSA come from the germline V gene. Trimming shortened V by 2 bases and J by 2 bases, and 9 bases separated the two germline ends. This CDR3 contains 14 residues. The CDR3: CASSLTQGQETQYF. Written as DNA, the CDR3 is TGTGCCAGCAGCTTAACGCAGGGTCAAGAGACCCAGTACTTC.

This clonotype was counted between two and nine times. The gene calls are TRBV29-1 and TRBJ2-5; D uncertain. Germline CDR1 SQVTM, CDR2 ANQGSEA. The CDR3 is made up of 10 amino acids. The CDR3 protein is CTVGPETQYF. In nucleotides, the CDR3 is TGCACCGTAGGACCAGAGACCCAGTACTTC.